This TCR beta chain was sequenced for a study of CD8+ T cells in alopecia areata. This CDR3 has 12 residues. Germline V gives CDR1 SQVTM, CDR2 ANQGSEA. Trimming cost V 7 bases and J 10 bases; bases outside gene matches: 9. cDNA serving as the sequencing template came from extracted, reverse transcribed RNA. The assay was immunoSEQ multiplex PCR, and TCRdb's table has in-frame clones only and misses some. The table lists more than 90,000 clones, under 40% of them singletons. Patients with alopecia areata provided lesional scalp punch biopsies as well as peripheral blood. CD4+ and CD8+ T cells were sorted from PBMCs stained for CD3, CD4 and CD8.

This rearrangement joins TRBV29-1 to TRBJ2-1; the match to TRBD1 covers 8 bases. This clonotype was sampled from a human donor with alopecia areata. Sequenced sample: CD4+ T cells sorted from blood. CDR3 amino acids: CSANTGTGEQFF. The CDR3 region has the DNA TGCAGCGCTAACACCGGGACAGGCGAGCAGTTCTTC.